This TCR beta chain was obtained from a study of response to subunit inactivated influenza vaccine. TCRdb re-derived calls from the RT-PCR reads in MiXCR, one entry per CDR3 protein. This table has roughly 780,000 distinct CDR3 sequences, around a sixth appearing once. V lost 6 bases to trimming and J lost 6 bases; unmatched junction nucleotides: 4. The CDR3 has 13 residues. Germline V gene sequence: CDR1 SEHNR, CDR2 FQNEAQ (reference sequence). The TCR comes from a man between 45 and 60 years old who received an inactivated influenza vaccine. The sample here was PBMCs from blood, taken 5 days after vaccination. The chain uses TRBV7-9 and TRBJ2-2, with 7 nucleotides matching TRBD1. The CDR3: CASRDRVAGELFF. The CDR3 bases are TGTGCCAGCAGAGACAGGGTTGCCGGGGAGCTGTTTTTT.